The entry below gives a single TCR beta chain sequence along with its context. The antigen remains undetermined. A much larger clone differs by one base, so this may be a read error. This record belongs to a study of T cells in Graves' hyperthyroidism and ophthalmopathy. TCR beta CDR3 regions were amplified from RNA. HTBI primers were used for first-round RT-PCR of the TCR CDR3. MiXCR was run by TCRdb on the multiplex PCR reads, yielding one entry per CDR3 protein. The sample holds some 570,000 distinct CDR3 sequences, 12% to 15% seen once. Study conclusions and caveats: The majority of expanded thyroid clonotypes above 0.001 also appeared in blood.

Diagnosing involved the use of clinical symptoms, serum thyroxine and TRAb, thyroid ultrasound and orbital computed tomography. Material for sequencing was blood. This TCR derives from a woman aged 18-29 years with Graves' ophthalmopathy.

CDR3: CASSLPGQGRTEAFF. The DNA of the CDR3 is TGTGCCAGCAGCCTTCCGGGACAGGGCCGAACTGAAGCTTTCTTT. This chain links TRBV11-2 with TRBJ1-1, with 9 nucleotides matching TRBD1. J lost 5 bases, V lost 5 bases, and 9 bases had no gene match. Germline lookup yields CDR1 SGHAT and CDR2 FQNNGV. The CDR3 covers 15 residues.